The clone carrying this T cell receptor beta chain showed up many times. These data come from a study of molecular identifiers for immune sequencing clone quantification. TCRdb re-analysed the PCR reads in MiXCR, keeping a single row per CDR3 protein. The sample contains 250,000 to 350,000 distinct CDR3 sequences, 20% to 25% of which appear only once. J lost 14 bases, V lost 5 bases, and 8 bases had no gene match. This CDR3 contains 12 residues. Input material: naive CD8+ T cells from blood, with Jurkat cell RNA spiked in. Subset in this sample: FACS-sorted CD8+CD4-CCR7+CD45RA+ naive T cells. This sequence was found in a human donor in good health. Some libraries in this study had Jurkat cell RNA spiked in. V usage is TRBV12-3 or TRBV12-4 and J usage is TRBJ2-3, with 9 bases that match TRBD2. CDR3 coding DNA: TGTGCCAGCAGTCCGCAGCGGGGGGTCGGGTATTTT. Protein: CASSPQRGVGYF.